One and the same sample provided the 9 T cell receptor beta chains below, sequenced in a study of cytotoxic CD8 clonotypes in ibrutinib-treated CLL. Clones were read by immunoSEQ multiplex PCR, and TCRdb kept only the in-frame ones, dropping some. The sample consists of roughly 110,000 clones, approximately 58% of them appearing once. The sequenced sample was PBMCs, obtained after 24 months of ibrutinib treatment. These receptors were collected from a human donor with chronic lymphocytic leukemia.

There are a few counts of this clone. CDR3 sequence (DNA): TGTGCCAGCAGCTCCGAGGACACTGAAGCTTTCTTT. It codes for CASSSEDTEAFF. The chain couples TRBV7-2 to TRBJ1-1; the D is unclear. V shed 4 bases and J shed 3 bases, with 6 bases lying between them. The CDR3 spans 12 residues. Germline values: CDR1 SGHTA, CDR2 FQGNSA.

This clone was detected a few times. The chain couples TRBV18 to TRBJ2-3; 10 nucleotides align to TRBD2. Trimming took 3 bases from V and 5 from J; bases not matched to a gene: 5. This CDR3 is built from 15 residues. The V gene's germline CDR1 is KGHSH and CDR2 LQKENI. The CDR3 bases are TGTGCCAGCTCACCGGGACTAGCGACGGGAGATACGCAGTATTTT. It is translated as CASSPGLATGDTQYF.

The chain is built from TRBV7-3 and TRBJ1-6; TRBD1 matches at 10 bases. Germline V gene data show CDR1 as SGHTA and CDR2 as FQGTGA. V was pared by 3 bases and J by 8 bases, with 1 base of the junction left unmatched. CDR3 length: 14 amino acids. For the CDR3, the DNA is TGTGCCAGCAGCTTGACAGGGGGCGATTCACCCCTCCACTTT. Translation: CASSLTGGDSPLHF. The full variable domain, with the rest looked up from reference TRBV7-3 and TRBJ1-6, is GAGVSQTPSNKVTEKGKYVELRCDPISGHTALYWYRQSLGQGPEFLIYFQGTGAADDSGLPNDRFFAVRPEGSVSTLKIQRTERGDSAVYLCASSLTGGDSPLHFGNGTRLTVT.

The rearrangement joins TRBV7-2 to TRBJ2-1; D is unclear. The ends were cut back, 6 bases at V and 0 bases at J, with 12 bases in the middle. In germline, CDR1 is SGHTA, CDR2 FQGNSA. The CDR3 length is 15 residues. Here the CDR3 DNA reads TGTGCCAGCAGTCCGATCTACAGCTCCTACAATGAGCAGTTCTTC. It specifies CASSPIYSSYNEQFF.

The V gene is TRBV6-6, the J gene TRBJ2-4; perhaps TRBD2 as D (6 bases). Germline V gene lookup returns CDR1 MNHNY and CDR2 SVGAGI (reference sequence). V shed 2 bases and J shed 2 bases, with 10 bases lying between them. The CDR3 runs 15 residues. For the CDR3, the DNA is TGTGCCAGCAGTTACGCGGGACGAACCAAAAACATTCAGTACTTC. Its translation: CASSYAGRTKNIQYF.

This clone was observed a few times. The J gene is TRBJ1-2, the V gene TRBV28; 10 nucleotides agree with TRBD1. Losses at the gene ends were 4 bases for V and 4 bases for J; bases not matched to a gene: 6. The germline CDR1 and CDR2 sequences are MDHEN and SYDVKM. This CDR3 region has 15 residues. CDR3 in DNA: TGTGCCAGCAGTTCCGACAGGGGGCCGGGCTATGGCTACACCTTC. Translated: CASSSDRGPGYGYTF.

The genes are TRBV7-2 and TRBJ1-5, with D possibly TRBD1 on 5 matching bases. Trimming removed 1 base at V and 7 bases at J, with 8 bases between. CDR3 length equals 13 residues. The germline V gene has CDR1 SGHTA and CDR2 FQGNSA. Here the CDR3 reads CASSLVSGQPQHF. In DNA, the CDR3 is TGTGCCAGCAGCTTAGTCTCAGGGCAGCCCCAGCATTTT.

CDR3 in amino acids: CASRSGTGRNEQYF. In DNA, the CDR3 is TGTGCCAGCAGGTCCGGGACAGGGAGGAACGAGCAGTACTTC. The chain has TRBV6-1 and TRBJ2-7, with 9 bases matching TRBD1. The J segment lost 5 bases and the V segment lost 6 bases, leaving 8 bases of the junction unmatched. The germline V gene encodes CDR1 MNHNS and CDR2 SASEGT. CDR3 length: 14 residues.

CDR3: CASSEGYTGELFF. Written as DNA, the CDR3 is TGCGCCAGCAGTGAAGGGTACACCGGGGAGCTGTTTTTT. The chain combines TRBV10-1 with TRBJ2-2; D gene uncertain. CDR1 is WNHNN and CDR2 is SYGVQD in the germline V gene (reference sequence). Trimming took 3 bases from V and 3 from J, leaving 5 bases between them. This CDR3 contains 13 residues.